This TCR beta chain was recorded in a study of cytomegalovirus exposure and HLA in healthy donors. Study in general: The 130 or so validation repertoires, a later analysis reported, used the same platform as the 600 to 700 first-cohort repertoires.

Method: immunoSEQ multiplex PCR; TCRdb's copy keeps in-frame clones and lacks some. The data show under 250,000 clones, about 89% seen once. Comments on this clone: Its antigen is as yet unknown.

Study results and caveats: 150 or so TCR beta chains were listed as cytomegalovirus-associated. In the 130 or so validation repertoires, just under 95% of cluster scores exceeded 0, per a later analysis. As confirmed in vitro, a few CMV-associated chains were specific for CMV antigens.

Sequencing was carried out using PBMCs. This receptor was taken from a woman between 18 and 30 years old in good health and CMV-seronegative.

CDR3 in DNA: TGTGCCAGTAAGACAGGGCAGGATCAGCCCCAGCATTTT. It encodes CASKTGQDQPQHF. The rearrangement uses TRBV6-5 and TRBJ1-5; 7 bases are a match to TRBD1. The length of the CDR3 is 13 residues. V gave up 9 bases and J gave up 5 bases; unmatched junction bases: 7. Germline V CDR1 and CDR2: MNHEY, SVGAGI.